Presented here are 21 T cell receptor beta chains from one specimen sequenced in a study of shared clonotypes between healthy human individuals. Assay: immunoSEQ multiplex PCR; the TCRdb copy retains only in-frame clones and omits some. Of roughly 2 million clones in the sample, about 94% were seen once. The source material was naive CD4+ T cells sorted from blood. Subset in this sample: CD45RA+ positively selected. The origin of the receptors is a man between 18 and 35 years old in good health.

The V call is TRBV18, the J call TRBJ2-1, with D perhaps assigned TRBD1 or TRBD2 (5 bases each). CDR1 and CDR2 (germline): KGHSH, LQKENI. The CDR3 extends over 13 amino acids. V shed 5 bases and J shed 3 bases, with 8 bases lying between them. CDR3 sequence reads: CASSGDLYNEQFF. CDR3 nucleotide sequence: TGTGCCAGCTCAGGGGACCTCTACAATGAGCAGTTCTTC.

Concerning this clone itself: The sample carries other DNA sequences with the same CDR3. The CDR3 region is CASSLGPGAGELFF. CDR3 in DNA: TGCGCCAGCAGCTTGGGACCGGGTGCCGGGGAGCTGTTTTTT. The V and J genes are TRBV5-1 and TRBJ2-2, with D hard to call. The CDR3 covers 14 residues. Germline V lookup: CDR1 SGHRS, CDR2 YFSETQ. Trimming left V 0 bases short and J 6 bases short, with 9 bases between.

V gene TRBV30 combines with J gene TRBJ1-2; unclear D gene. The CDR3 runs 11 residues. V was pared by 0 bases and J by 10 bases, with 9 bases between. Looked up from germline, CDR1 is GTSNPN and CDR2 is SVGIG (reference sequence). The CDR3 here is CAWSVEQIYTF. For the CDR3, the DNA is TGTGCCTGGAGTGTAGAACAGATCTACACCTTC.

The chain recombines TRBV10-1 with TRBJ2-1; 7 bases fit TRBD1. CDR3 length equals 15 residues. The V and J ends lost 2 bases and 0 bases, in that order; junction bases with no gene match: 1. In germline, CDR1 is WNHNN, CDR2 SYGVQD (reference sequence). The CDR3 loop is CASSENRGSYNEQFF. In DNA, the CDR3 is TGCGCCAGCAGTGAGAACAGGGGCTCCTACAATGAGCAGTTCTTC.

Worth noting for this clone: Additional DNA sequences in this sample encode the identical CDR3. The chain couples TRBV6-1 to TRBJ1-4; maybe TRBD1 (6 bases). This CDR3 region has 14 residues. From germline, CDR1 is MNHNS and CDR2 SASEGT. The V end lost 3 bases, the J end lost 7 bases, and 12 bases lay between the germline ends. In DNA form, the CDR3 reads TGTGCCAGCAGTGAGGGGGGGCGCGGTGAAAAACTGTTTTTT. Its translation is CASSEGGRGEKLFF.

The chain links TRBV5-6 to TRBJ2-7; TRBD1 matches 8 bases. This CDR3 has 15 residues. Losses at the gene ends were 3 bases for V and 4 bases for J; bases not matched to a gene: 9. CDR1 is SGHDT, CDR2 YYEEEE, per germline. The DNA for the CDR3 is TGTGCCAGCAGCTCCTGGAGACAGGGGCCGTACGAGCAGTACTTC. This codes for CASSSWRQGPYEQYF.

This chain's CDR3 is CASSVTGNSNQPQHF. The CDR3 DNA reads as TGTGCCAGTAGTGTCACAGGGAATAGCAATCAGCCCCAGCATTTT. V gene TRBV19 combines with J gene TRBJ1-5, with D possibly TRBD1 on 6 matching bases. V was trimmed by 5 bases and J by 0 bases, leaving 11 bases between them. Germline assignment: CDR1 LNHDA and CDR2 SQIVND (reference sequence). This CDR3 spans 15 amino acids.

The V and J genes are TRBV7-9 and TRBJ1-5; D is perhaps TRBD1 (5 bases). Germline V gene data show CDR1 as SEHNR and CDR2 as FQNEAQ (reference sequence). With 5 bases removed from V and 4 bases from J, the gap between germline ends came to 12 bases. CDR3 size: 14 residues. CDR3 residues: CASSAVQGNQPQHF. In DNA, the CDR3 is TGTGCCAGCAGCGCCGTGCAGGGTAATCAGCCCCAGCATTTT.

The chain combines TRBV12-5 with TRBJ1-1; D is uncertain. Germline V lookup: CDR1 LGHNT, CDR2 FRNRAP. The CDR3 runs 14 residues. Trimming took 6 bases from V and 0 from J, leaving 11 bases between them. The CDR3: CASGKETVNTEAFF. As DNA, the CDR3 is TGTGCTAGTGGCAAAGAAACAGTGAACACTGAAGCTTTCTTT.

V and J are TRBV2 and TRBJ2-5, with TRBD2 matching over 9 bases. The V and J ends lost 6 bases and 4 bases, in that order; junction bases with no gene match: 6. CDR3 size: 14 residues. Germline V gives CDR1 SNHLY, CDR2 FYNNEI. In nucleotides, the CDR3 is TGTGCCAGCAGGCCACCAGCGGGGGGAGAGACCCAGTACTTC. It translates to CASRPPAGGETQYF.

The chain carries TRBV5-4 and TRBJ2-1; weak D call: TRBD2 (6 bases). This CDR3 is 15 amino acids long. V lost 4 bases and J 5 bases, leaving 16 bases between the germline ends. Germline V gene sequence: CDR1 SGHNT, CDR2 YYREEE (reference sequence). CDR3 protein: CASSQRERIHNEQFF. In nucleotides, the CDR3 is TGTGCCAGCAGCCAACGGGAGCGAATACACAATGAGCAGTTCTTC.

This chain links TRBV19 with TRBJ1-5; D is possibly TRBD1 (5 bases). In germline, CDR1 is LNHDA, CDR2 SQIVND (reference sequence). V gave up 7 bases and J gave up 0 bases, with 10 bases separating them. CDR3 length: 14 residues. The CDR3 spells CASTDDSSNQPQHF. DNA of the CDR3: TGTGCCAGTACCGATGACAGTAGCAATCAGCCCCAGCATTTT.

This clone was observed a few times. This sequence joins TRBV25-1 and TRBJ1-2; a possible D gene is TRBD1 (5 bases). Looked up from germline, CDR1 is MGHDK and CDR2 is SYGVNS. The ends were cut back, 5 bases at V and 4 bases at J, with 17 bases in the middle. The CDR3 extends over 15 amino acids. The CDR3 loop is CASSRSAGYFYGYTF. CDR3 nucleotides: TGTGCCAGCAGTCGATCCGCAGGGTACTTCTATGGCTACACCTTC.

The chain has TRBV2 and TRBJ2-1; 7 bases align to TRBD2. With V trimmed by 4 bases and J by 4 bases, 10 bases remained unmatched. The germline V gene has CDR1 SNHLY and CDR2 FYNNEI. The CDR3 has 16 amino acids. CDR3 region: CASSGQSGDDYNEQFF. CDR3 sequence (DNA): TGTGCCAGCAGTGGGCAGAGCGGGGATGATTACAATGAGCAGTTCTTC.

The table lists this clone with a count of one. V and J are TRBV6-6 and TRBJ2-7, with TRBD1 identical over 10 bases. Germline values: CDR1 MNHNY, CDR2 SVGAGI (reference sequence). The CDR3 extends over 16 amino acids. J gave up 1 base and V 6 bases, and 9 bases lay outside the gene matches. The CDR3 coding sequence is TGTGCCAGCAGGACCGTGGGACAGGGGATATCCTACGAGCAGTACTTC. Translating gives CASRTVGQGISYEQYF.

V and J are TRBV10-1 and TRBJ2-1; 8 bases fit TRBD1. The V gene end was trimmed by 1 base and the J gene end by 0 bases; junction bases not matched to a gene: 8. CDR3 length: 18 residues. Germline V lookup: CDR1 WNHNN, CDR2 SYGVQD (reference sequence). Here the CDR3 DNA reads TGCGCCAGCAGTGAGTTGTCCACGACAGGGGTCTCCTACAATGAGCAGTTCTTC. This codes for CASSELSTTGVSYNEQFF.

This clone was detected once. The chain has TRBV9 and TRBJ1-5, with TRBD1 matching over 8 bases. Germline assignment: CDR1 SGDLS and CDR2 YYNGEE. The V gene end was trimmed by 3 bases and the J gene end by 4 bases; junction bases not matched to a gene: 9. This CDR3 comprises 16 residues. The CDR3 reads CASSGAVWTGNQPQHF. The DNA of the CDR3 is TGTGCCAGCAGCGGAGCGGTTTGGACAGGGAATCAGCCCCAGCATTTT.

This clone was seen only once. V and J are TRBV25-1 and TRBJ2-3; D may be TRBD2 (5 bases). The V gene's germline CDR1 is MGHDK and CDR2 SYGVNS. The CDR3 has 17 amino acids. Between the trimmed V and J ends, which lost 1 base and 0 bases, there was a span of 14 bases. The DNA of the CDR3 is TGTGCCAGCAGTGAATGGGCAGGCGGACTTAGCACAGATACGCAGTATTTT. Translation: CASSEWAGGLSTDTQYF.

This rearrangement joins TRBV7-3 to TRBJ2-1, with D unclear. Germline CDR1 and CDR2: SGHTA and FQGTGA. The CDR3 totals 14 residues. Between the trimmed V and J ends, which lost 2 bases and 8 bases, there was a span of 13 bases. The CDR3 DNA reads TGTGCCAGCAGCTTAGCCGCTCCGGGCCATGAGCAGTTCTTC. It translates to CASSLAAPGHEQFF.

The chain joins TRBV19 to TRBJ2-2; no clear D gene. V dropped 1 base and J dropped 0 bases, with 9 bases sitting between them. Per the germline V gene, CDR1 is LNHDA and CDR2 is SQIVND (reference sequence). The CDR3 extends over 16 amino acids. This CDR3 reads CASSIAASANTGELFF. DNA for the CDR3: TGTGCCAGTAGTATAGCGGCCAGCGCGAACACCGGGGAGCTGTTTTTT.

As to this clone: Other DNA sequences of this sample code for an identical CDR3. The J gene is TRBJ2-7, the V gene TRBV14; no firm D call. Germline V gene sequence: CDR1 SGHDN, CDR2 FVKESK. Trimming stripped 4 bases from V and 5 bases from J, with 6 bases between. There are 11 residues in the CDR3. CDR3 in amino acids: CASSLRDEQYF. CDR3 bases: TGTGCCAGCAGCCTTAGGGACGAGCAGTACTTC.